The present T cell receptor (beta chain) was sequenced within a study of PD-1 blockade in classical Hodgkin lymphoma. Notes on the study in general: Healthy donors were reported to have higher baseline TCR diversity than newly diagnosed patients. Repertoires differed for reasons still undefined, possibly disease activity or prior therapy.

Assay used: immunoSEQ multiplex PCR; TCRdb lists only in-frame clones, some missing. The sample includes roughly 16,000 clones, roughly 90% seen only once; the top ten take about 0.5%. CDR3 size: 16 residues. Germline V gene sequence: CDR1 SEHNR, CDR2 FQNEAQ (reference sequence). Trimming pared 2 bases from V and 0 bases from J, leaving 12 bases between. Time point denoted: newly diagnosed, previously untreated cHL patient sample. Thawed PBMCs underwent magnetic negative selection to yield purified CD4+ T cells. On this clone itself: Its antigen is unidentified.

V is TRBV7-9 and J is TRBJ2-3; the D gene could be TRBD1 or TRBD2 (5 bases each). This TCR derives from a human donor with classical Hodgkin lymphoma. Sequenced: CD4+ T cells from blood. The CDR3 DNA is TGTGCCAGCAGCTTAAGAGGGGATTCTAGCACAGATACGCAGTATTTT. It is translated as CASSLRGDSSTDTQYF.